This T cell receptor beta chain stems from a study of vaccination effects on CD4 cells after COVID-19. Profiling relied on immunoSEQ multiplex PCR, and the TCRdb table lists in-frame clones only, not all of them. The sample lists about 64,000 clones, under 85% seen once, with roughly 25% in the top ten. With more than 9 days of culture completed, CD4+ T cells were isolated. From March to December 2020, the person had a SARS-CoV-2 infection that was confirmed by PCR. In its sample, this clone was seen once. Its antigen is currently unknown. CDR1 SEHNR and CDR2 FQNEAQ come from the germline V gene (reference sequence). The length of the CDR3 is 16 residues. V lost 0 bases, J lost 0 bases, and 3 bases stayed unmatched.

V and J are TRBV7-9 and TRBJ2-3; 7 positions match TRBD1. The sequences come from CD4+ T cells from PBMCs cultured without peptide, collected before COVID-19 vaccination. The receptor comes from a human donor who had a prior SARS-CoV-2 infection. The CDR3 loop reads CASSLAGGISTDTQYF. DNA of the CDR3: TGTGCCAGCAGCTTAGCAGGGGGCATTAGCACAGATACGCAGTATTTT.